The 29 T cell receptor beta chains below all came from one sample that was sequenced in a study of shared clonotypes between healthy human individuals. Here immunoSEQ multiplex PCR was the method, and the copy in TCRdb shows in-frame clones only, minus some. The table has approximately 1.5 million clones, approximately 98% seen once; the top ten hold roughly 0.45%. Sequenced material: naive CD4+ T cells sorted from blood. Subset described: CD45RA+ positively selected. These receptors were taken from a man between 25 and 39 years old in good health.

This chain uses TRBV15 with TRBJ2-5; 8 positions match TRBD1. The J call may be mistaken, given a closer DNA end match to TRBJ2-7. Germline CDR1 and CDR2: LNHNV and YYDKDF (reference sequence). The CDR3 totals 16 residues. CDR3 nucleotide sequence: TGTGCCACCAGCAGAGTAGTGGGGACAGGTGCATACGAGCAGTACTTC. Its protein is CATSRVVGTGAYEQYF.

The chain has TRBV7-2 and TRBJ2-6, with 7 bases lining up with TRBD1. V shed 5 bases, J shed 0 bases, and the junction held 4 bases outside the gene matches. This CDR3 is built from 16 residues. Germline CDR1 SGHTA, CDR2 FQGNSA. The CDR3 DNA sequence: TGTGCCAGCAGCGTACAGGGGCACTCTGGGGCCAACGTCCTGACTTTC. Its translation is CASSVQGHSGANVLTF.

The CDR3 DNA reads TGTGCCAGCAGCTACAGCGGAACCCTCACCGGGGAGCTGTTTTTT. Translation: CASSYSGTLTGELFF. The chain employs TRBV9 and TRBJ2-2, with D possibly matching TRBD2 (5 bases). The CDR3 contains 15 residues. Germline V gene lookup returns CDR1 SGDLS and CDR2 YYNGEE. V was clipped by 4 bases and J by 4 bases, with 14 bases between them.

V usage is TRBV5-4 and J usage is TRBJ2-6; a weak D match, TRBD2 (6 bases). Germline CDR1 SGHNT, CDR2 YYREEE (reference sequence). The V end was cut by 2 bases, the J end by 1 base, with 16 bases between. The CDR3 contains 18 residues. CDR3 loop: CASSLGSGAGSGANVLTF. The CDR3 coding sequence is TGTGCCAGCAGCTTAGGATCGGGAGCAGGATCTGGGGCCAACGTCCTGACTTTC.

The chain has TRBV7-3 and TRBJ2-3; no firm D call. V was pared by 5 bases and J by 8 bases, with 14 bases between. CDR1 and CDR2 (germline): SGHTA, FQGTGA. There are 13 residues in the CDR3. The CDR3 bases are TGTGCCAGCAGCCCTTCCCTCTTGGCTACGCAGTATTTT. It codes for CASSPSLLATQYF.

This clone was observed a single time. The V call is TRBV19, the J call TRBJ2-7, with D perhaps given as TRBD1 or TRBD2 (5 bases each). V lost 6 bases and J 1 base, leaving 25 bases between the germline ends. In germline, CDR1 is LNHDA, CDR2 SQIVND (reference sequence). This CDR3 spans 18 amino acids. The CDR3 is CASSPTRGTRRPSYEQYF. The CDR3 DNA sequence: TGTGCCAGTAGCCCGACCCGGGGCACCCGCCGCCCATCCTACGAGCAGTACTTC.

This chain uses TRBV30 with TRBJ1-2; D is uncertain. Trimming shortened V by 1 base and J by 4 bases, and 16 bases separated the two germline ends. Germline loops: CDR1 GTSNPN, CDR2 SVGIG (reference sequence). This CDR3 has 15 amino acids. CDR3 DNA: TGTGCCTGGAGTGAACCGGACGGGAGGGCCTATGGCTACACCTTC. Its protein product is CAWSEPDGRAYGYTF.

This clone has only one observation. V is TRBV5-4 and J is TRBJ1-2; D unclear. The length of the CDR3 is 11 residues. With 4 bases removed from V and 8 bases from J, the gap between germline ends came to 9 bases. Germline CDR1 SGHNT, CDR2 YYREEE (reference sequence). Here the CDR3 reads CASSGGVGYTF. The CDR3 DNA follows: TGTGCCAGCAGCGGTGGGGTGGGCTACACCTTC.

The gene calls are TRBV7-8 and TRBJ1-5, with no clear D. The CDR3 extends over 13 amino acids. CDR1 is SGHVS, CDR2 FQNEAQ, per germline. V was trimmed by 3 bases and J by 0 bases, leaving 3 bases between them. The CDR3 DNA reads TGTGCCAGCAGCTTTAATAGCAATCAGCCCCAGCATTTT. Its translation: CASSFNSNQPQHF.

For this clone: The sample carries other DNA sequences with the same CDR3. The V call is TRBV7-2, the J call TRBJ2-2, with 7 bases identical to TRBD1. J gave up 5 bases and V 4 bases, and 1 base lay outside the gene matches. The CDR3 length is 13 residues. The germline CDR1 and CDR2 sequences are SGHTA and FQGNSA. CDR3 nucleotides: TGTGCCAGCAGCTACAGGGGTACCGGGGAGCTGTTTTTT. This codes for CASSYRGTGELFF.

This rearrangement joins TRBV15 to TRBJ1-3; a weak D match, TRBD1 (5 bases). The length of the CDR3 is 12 residues. V lost 10 bases and J 3 bases, leaving 10 bases between the germline ends. The germline V gene has CDR1 LNHNV and CDR2 YYDKDF (reference sequence). The CDR3 region has the DNA TGTGCCATGGGGCAATGTGGAAACACCATATATTTT. Its translation: CAMGQCGNTIYF. The variable domain in full, with the rest retrieved from reference TRBV15 and TRBJ1-3, is DAMVIQNPRYQVTQFGKPVTLSCSQTLNHNVMYWYQQKSSQAPKLLFHYYDKDFNNEADTPDNFQSRRPNTSFCFLDIRSPGLGDTAMYLCAMGQCGNTIYFGEGSWLTVV.

J is TRBJ2-3 and V is TRBV7-2; 8 bases are shared with TRBD2. The CDR3 spans 17 residues. V dropped 1 base and J dropped 2; count of bases not matched to a gene: 8. Looked up from germline, CDR1 is SGHTA and CDR2 is FQGNSA. DNA for the CDR3: TGTGCCAGCAGCTTAGAGGGTAGCGGGATGCCCACAGATACGCAGTATTTT. Translating it yields CASSLEGSGMPTDTQYF.

The chain couples TRBV5-1 to TRBJ2-7; 8 bases agree with TRBD1. The ends lost 5 bases at V and 2 bases at J; junction bases unmatched: 18. The CDR3 has 18 amino acids. Per the germline V gene, CDR1 is SGHRS and CDR2 is YFSETQ. The DNA of the CDR3 is TGCGCCAGCAGACTGGACAGGGCTCTCACCCAATCTACCTACGAGCAGTACTTC. Translation gives CASRLDRALTQSTYEQYF.

Concerning this clone: This CDR3 is also generated by other DNA sequences in the sample. The chain joins TRBV7-9 to TRBJ1-1; a possible D gene is TRBD1 (5 bases). This CDR3 comprises 13 residues. With 5 bases removed from V and 3 bases from J, the gap between germline ends came to 10 bases. Looked up from germline, CDR1 is SEHNR and CDR2 is FQNEAQ (reference sequence). The CDR3, as DNA: TGTGCCAGCAGCCCAGGGAGGGACACTGAAGCTTTCTTT. Amino acids: CASSPGRDTEAFF. Filled out from reference TRBV7-9 and TRBJ1-1, the complete variable domain reads DTGVSQNPRHKITKRGQNVTFRCDPISEHNRLYWYRQTLGQGPEFLTYFQNEAQLEKSRLLSDRFSAERPKGSFSTLEIQRTEQGDSAMYLCASSPGRDTEAFFGQGTRLTVV.

The genes are TRBV18 and TRBJ1-1; 10 bases align to TRBD1. The CDR3 totals 18 residues. Germline loops: CDR1 KGHSH, CDR2 LQKENI. J gave up 2 bases and V 3 bases, and 12 bases lay outside the gene matches. The CDR3 DNA is TGTGCCAGCTCACCTCGATTAGACAGGGGGCTTCTAAACACTGAAGCTTTCTTT. It codes for CASSPRLDRGLLNTEAFF.

The chain employs TRBV14 and TRBJ2-2; no clear D gene. The CDR3 runs 13 residues. Trimming shortened V by 4 bases and J by 4 bases, and 7 bases separated the two germline ends. CDR1 is SGHDN and CDR2 is FVKESK in the germline V gene. DNA for the CDR3: TGTGCCAGCAGCCTAATCCTCACCGGGGAGCTGTTTTTT. Protein product: CASSLILTGELFF.

The V call is TRBV9, the J call TRBJ2-1; no clear D. CDR3 length: 16 amino acids. Trimming took off 0 bases at V and 3 bases at J, with 13 bases between the two ends. In germline, CDR1 is SGDLS, CDR2 YYNGEE. CDR3 coding DNA: TGTGCCAGCAGCGTAGAACAGCCTGAGGACTACAATGAGCAGTTCTTC. It translates to CASSVEQPEDYNEQFF.

This chain links TRBV4-1 with TRBJ1-5; 9 nucleotides align to TRBD1. With V trimmed by 2 bases and J by 7 bases, 6 bases remained unmatched. The CDR3 loop spans 15 amino acids. CDR1 is MGHRA and CDR2 is YSYEKL in the germline V gene. CDR3 DNA sequence: TGCGCCAGCAGCCAACAAGACAGGGGGAAACAGCCCCAGCATTTT. Its translation: CASSQQDRGKQPQHF.

This chain's CDR3 is CAISASSYNEQFF. DNA of the CDR3: TGTGCCATCAGTGCGAGCTCATACAATGAGCAGTTCTTC. The V call is TRBV10-3, the J call TRBJ2-1; D is uncertain. Germline CDR1 is ENHRY and CDR2 is SYGVKD. This CDR3 is 13 amino acids long. Trimming shortened V by 4 bases and J by 4 bases, and 8 bases separated the two germline ends.

V is TRBV6-5 and J is TRBJ1-1, with a weak D call TRBD1 (6 bases). The CDR3 extends over 12 amino acids. Looked up from germline, CDR1 is MNHEY and CDR2 is SVGAGI. V was shortened by 1 base and J by 8 bases, with 8 bases between the two germline ends. CDR3: CASSYFQGEAFF. In nucleotides, the CDR3 is TGTGCCAGCAGTTACTTTCAGGGGGAAGCTTTCTTT.

The V call is TRBV7-2, the J call TRBJ1-1, with TRBD1 as a possible D gene (6 bases). The germline gives CDR1 SGHTA, CDR2 FQGNSA. Trimming took 2 bases from V and 6 from J, leaving 16 bases between them. This CDR3 is 15 amino acids long. The CDR3 sequence: CASSLPLRGLAEAFF. The CDR3 nucleotides are TGTGCCAGCAGCTTACCTCTTCGGGGGCTCGCTGAAGCTTTCTTT.

This sequence joins TRBV5-6 and TRBJ2-2; D is undetermined. CDR3 size: 14 residues. Trimming shortened V by 2 bases and J by 1 base, and 6 bases separated the two germline ends. Germline CDR1 SGHDT, CDR2 YYEEEE. This chain's CDR3 is CASSLFLNTGELFF. CDR3 bases: TGTGCCAGCAGCTTATTTCTGAACACCGGGGAGCTGTTTTTT.

V gene TRBV7-6 combines with J gene TRBJ2-1, with D possibly TRBD1 on 5 matching bases. This CDR3 is built from 13 residues. The V end was cut by 2 bases, the J end by 8 bases, with 10 bases between. In germline, CDR1 is SGHVS, CDR2 FNYEAQ. CDR3 in amino acids: CASSLNQGDEQFF. The CDR3 DNA is TGTGCCAGCAGCTTAAACCAGGGCGATGAGCAGTTCTTC.

The chain links TRBV29-1 to TRBJ2-3; D is ambiguous. CDR3 length equals 11 residues. V lost 2 bases and J lost 6, with 6 bases in between. Germline CDR1 and CDR2: SQVTM and ANQGSEA. The CDR3 DNA reads as TGCAGCGTTGAACTAGTGGATACGCAGTATTTT. It yields the protein CSVELVDTQYF.

In regard to this clone: This sample includes further DNA sequences coding for the same CDR3. The V and J genes are TRBV18 and TRBJ1-5; 9 bases are shared with TRBD1. Germline V gene lookup returns CDR1 KGHSH and CDR2 LQKENI. V gave up 5 bases and J gave up 1 base; unmatched junction bases: 0. The CDR3 totals 14 residues. The CDR3 region is CASSGQGSNQPQHF. In DNA, the CDR3 is TGTGCCAGCTCAGGACAGGGGAGCAATCAGCCCCAGCATTTT.

The V call is TRBV28, the J call TRBJ1-2, with 9 bases matching TRBD1. The V segment lost 5 bases and the J segment 7 bases; nucleotides outside the gene matches: 14. The CDR3 covers 16 residues. Per the germline V gene, CDR1 is MDHEN and CDR2 is SYDVKM. The DNA of the CDR3 is TGTGCCAGCAGTAAAGACACAAACAGGGGGCGCCGTGGCTACACCTTC. Protein: CASSKDTNRGRRGYTF.

The chain is built from TRBV19 and TRBJ2-1; 7 nucleotides agree with TRBD2. This CDR3 is built from 15 residues. After removal of 3 bases from V and 12 bases from J, the junction contained 14 bases not matched to a gene. CDR1 and CDR2 (germline): LNHDA, SQIVND (reference sequence). CDR3 loop: CASSIFGLGPAGQFF. Written as DNA, the CDR3 is TGTGCCAGTAGTATCTTCGGACTAGGCCCCGCGGGGCAGTTCTTC.

This clone was seen a single time. The chain carries TRBV27 and TRBJ2-3, with D possibly called TRBD1 or TRBD2 (6 bases each). The CDR3 is 16 amino acids. Trimming shortened V by 8 bases and J by 0 bases, and 18 bases separated the two germline ends. The germline CDR1 and CDR2 sequences are MNHEY and SMNVEV (reference sequence). CDR3 DNA: TGTGCCAGCCGACGGGGGCCACGAAGCAGCACAGATACGCAGTATTTT. As protein: CASRRGPRSSTDTQYF.

This sequence joins TRBV2 and TRBJ2-1, with no clear D. Between the trimmed V and J ends, which lost 7 bases and 4 bases, there was a span of 8 bases. The germline V gene has CDR1 SNHLY and CDR2 FYNNEI. The CDR3 covers 12 residues. The CDR3 nucleotides read TGTGCCAGCAATCCCCAATACAATGAGCAGTTCTTC. It encodes CASNPQYNEQFF.